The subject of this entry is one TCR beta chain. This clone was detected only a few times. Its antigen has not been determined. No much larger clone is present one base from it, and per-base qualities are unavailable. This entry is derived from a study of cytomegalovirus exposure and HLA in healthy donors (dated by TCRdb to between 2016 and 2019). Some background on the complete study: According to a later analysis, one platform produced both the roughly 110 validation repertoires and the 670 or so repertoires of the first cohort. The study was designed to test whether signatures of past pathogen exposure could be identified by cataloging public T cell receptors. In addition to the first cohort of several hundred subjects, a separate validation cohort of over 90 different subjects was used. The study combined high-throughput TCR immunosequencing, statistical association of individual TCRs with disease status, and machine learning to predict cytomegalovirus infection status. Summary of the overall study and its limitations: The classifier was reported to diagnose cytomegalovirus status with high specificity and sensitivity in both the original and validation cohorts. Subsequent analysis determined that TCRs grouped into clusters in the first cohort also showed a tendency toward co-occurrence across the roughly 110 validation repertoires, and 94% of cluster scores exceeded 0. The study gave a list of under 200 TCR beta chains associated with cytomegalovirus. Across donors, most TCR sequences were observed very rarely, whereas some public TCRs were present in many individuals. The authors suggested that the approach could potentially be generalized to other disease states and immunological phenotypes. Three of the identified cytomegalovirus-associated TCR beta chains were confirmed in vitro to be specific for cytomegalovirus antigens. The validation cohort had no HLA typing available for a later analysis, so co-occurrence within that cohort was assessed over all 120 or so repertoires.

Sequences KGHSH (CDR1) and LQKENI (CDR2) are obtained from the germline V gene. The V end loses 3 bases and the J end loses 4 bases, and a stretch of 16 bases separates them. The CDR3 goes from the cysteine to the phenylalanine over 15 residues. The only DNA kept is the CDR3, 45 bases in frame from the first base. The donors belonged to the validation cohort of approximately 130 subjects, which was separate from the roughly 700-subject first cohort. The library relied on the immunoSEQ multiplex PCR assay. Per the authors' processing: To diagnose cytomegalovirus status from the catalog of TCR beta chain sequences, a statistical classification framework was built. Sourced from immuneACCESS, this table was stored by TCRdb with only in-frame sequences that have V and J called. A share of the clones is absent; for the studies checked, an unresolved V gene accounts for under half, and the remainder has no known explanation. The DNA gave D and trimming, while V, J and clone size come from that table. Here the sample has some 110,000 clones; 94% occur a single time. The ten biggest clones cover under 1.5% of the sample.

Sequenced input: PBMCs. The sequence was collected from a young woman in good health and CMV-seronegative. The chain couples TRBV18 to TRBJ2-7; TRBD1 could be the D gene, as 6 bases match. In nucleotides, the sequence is TGTGCCAGCTCACCGTCGCAGGGGACCCCATACGAGCAGTACTTC. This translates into CASSPSQGTPYEQYF. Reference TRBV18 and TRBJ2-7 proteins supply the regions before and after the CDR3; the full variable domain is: NAGVMQNPRHLVRRRGQEARLRCSPMKGHSHVYWYRQLPEEGLKFMVYLQKENIIDESGMPKERFSAEFPKEGPSILRIQQVVRGDSAAYFCASSPSQGTPYEQYFGPGTRLTVT.